This T cell receptor (beta chain) was profiled in a study of OX40 agonist ivuxolimab in advanced cancers. Data came from immunoSEQ multiplex PCR; TCRdb stores just in-frame clones and leaves some out. The sample carries over 30,000 clones, roughly 86% recorded once. The germline CDR1 and CDR2 sequences are LGHNT and FRNRAP. The ends were cut back, 2 bases at V and 10 bases at J, with 9 bases in the middle. The CDR3 is made up of 12 amino acids. The V call is TRBV12-5, the J call TRBJ2-1, with D possibly TRBD2 on 5 matching bases. The TCR originated in an adult with an advanced solid tumor such as melanoma, head and neck, liver or kidney cancer. The sequencing here drew on CD4+ or CD8+ T cells sorted from blood, taken in a trial of the OX40 agonist ivuxolimab. The CDR3 DNA reads TGTGCTAGTGGTTTGCCACGAGGGGAGCAGTTCTTC. As protein: CASGLPRGEQFF.